This TCR beta chain was found in a study of CD4 T cells in relation to SARS-CoV-2 and coronaviruses. The wider study: PBMCs were cultured with antigen for approximately nine days before TCR beta sequencing.

The CDR3 sequence is 15 residues long. Germline trimming cut 11 bases from V and 2 bases from J; bases unmatched to any gene: 7. The germline gives CDR1 SNHLY, CDR2 FYNNEI. Notes on this clone: Antigen unknown.

Clones were sequenced by immunoSEQ multiplex PCR, and TCRdb holds only the in-frame ones, with some missing. The data show tens of thousands of clones, about 81% seen once. CD4+ T cells from unexposed donors were obtained before the COVID-19 pandemic (2011-2018). CD4+ T cells were isolated from the cells after nine to eleven days of culture. Cells permitting, SARS-CoV-2 S/N and four cold-coronavirus spikes were tested on unexposed-donor CD4+ T cells. What was sequenced was CD4+ T cells from PBMCs, cultured in vitro. This chain links TRBV2 with TRBJ2-1; TRBD2 matches 12 bases. The TCR was taken from a human donor in good health. Here the CDR3 DNA reads TGTGCCTCCCGCCGGACTAGCGGGACCTACAATGAGCAGTTCTTC. This encodes CASRRTSGTYNEQFF.